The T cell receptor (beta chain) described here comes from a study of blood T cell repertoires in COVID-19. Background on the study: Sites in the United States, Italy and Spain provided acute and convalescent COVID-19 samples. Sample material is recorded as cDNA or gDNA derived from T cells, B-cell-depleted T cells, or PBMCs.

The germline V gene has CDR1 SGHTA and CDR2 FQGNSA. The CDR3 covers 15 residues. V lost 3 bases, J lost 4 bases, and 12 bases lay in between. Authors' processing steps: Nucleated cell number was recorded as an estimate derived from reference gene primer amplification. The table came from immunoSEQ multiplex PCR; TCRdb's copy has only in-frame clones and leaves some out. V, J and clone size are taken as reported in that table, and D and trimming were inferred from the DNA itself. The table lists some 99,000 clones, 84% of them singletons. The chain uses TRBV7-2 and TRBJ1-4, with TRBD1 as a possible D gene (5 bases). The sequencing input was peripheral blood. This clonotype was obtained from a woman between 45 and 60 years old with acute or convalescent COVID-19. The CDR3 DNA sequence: TGTGCCAGCAGCTTTTCGACAGCCCTTAATGAAAAACTGTTTTTT. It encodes CASSFSTALNEKLFF.